The 27 T cell receptor beta chains below all came from one sample that was sequenced in a study of T cells in Graves' hyperthyroidism and ophthalmopathy. RNA transcripts were the template for amplifying TCR beta CDR3 regions. Primed by the HTBI set, a first-round RT-PCR was run on the TCR CDR3. Each CDR3 protein is one row after TCRdb ran MiXCR on the multiplex PCR reads. The profile shows roughly 570,000 distinct CDR3 sequences, just over 45% of them singletons. The specimen sequenced was peripheral blood or thyroid tissue (not recorded which). The receptors here all came from a woman between 18 and 30 years old with Graves' hyperthyroidism.

Concerning this clonotype itself: Since a much larger clone is just one base distant, this may be a read error. CDR3 protein: CASSQGRRDIPDYGYTF. In DNA form, the CDR3 reads TGCGCCAGCAGCCAAGGTAGACGGGACATCCCGGACTATGGCTACACCTTC. The genes are TRBV25-1 and TRBJ1-2; weak D call: TRBD1 (6 bases). Germline assignment: CDR1 MGHDK and CDR2 SYGVNS. The CDR3 is 17 residues long.

The chain links TRBV30 to TRBJ1-2; 8 nucleotides line up with TRBD1. The germline V gene encodes CDR1 GTSNPN and CDR2 SVGIG (reference sequence). The CDR3 runs 15 residues. The trim removed 2 bases at V and 4 bases at J, leaving 9 bases unmatched. CDR3 in amino acids: CAWSPGQGEVYGYTF. In DNA, the CDR3 is TGTGCCTGGAGTCCTGGACAGGGAGAAGTCTATGGCTACACCTTC.

There are many counts of this clonotype. The chain recombines TRBV19 with TRBJ1-1, with no clear D. The CDR3 runs to 11 residues. Trimming removed 6 bases from V and 12 bases from J, with 14 bases in between. The V gene's germline CDR1 is LNHDA and CDR2 SQIVND (reference sequence). In DNA form, the CDR3 reads TGTGCCAGTAGAGCCGGTAAACCAACTTTCTTT. As protein: CASRAGKPTFF.

The chain joins TRBV7-2 to TRBJ2-7; a possible D gene is TRBD1 (6 bases). In germline, CDR1 is SGHTA, CDR2 FQGNSA. Trimming stripped 6 bases from V and 9 bases from J, with 15 bases between. The CDR3 length is 12 residues. Here the CDR3 DNA reads TGTGCCAGCAGTTCCTGGGGGCACACGCAGTACTTC. Translating gives CASSSWGHTQYF. Using reference TRBV7-2 and TRBJ2-7 for the parts outside the CDR3, the full variable domain is GAGVSQSPSNKVTEKGKDVELRCDPISGHTALYWYRQSLGQGLEFLIYFQGNSAPDKSGLPSDRFSAERTGGSVSTLTIQRTQQEDSAVYLCASSSWGHTQYFGPGTRLTVT.

The chain uses TRBV20-1 and TRBJ2-7, with 11 bases matching TRBD2. CDR3 length: 15 amino acids. From germline, CDR1 is DFQATT and CDR2 SNEGSKA (reference sequence). V shed 0 bases and J 4 bases; nucleotides not matched to a gene: 5. The CDR3 protein is CSARDTSGSRYEQYF. In DNA form, the CDR3 reads TGCAGTGCTAGAGATACTAGCGGGAGTAGGTACGAGCAGTACTTC.

This clonotype was seen many times. The chain couples TRBV6-6 to TRBJ2-7; D is uncertain. CDR1 is MNHNY, CDR2 SVGAGI, per germline (reference sequence). V was cut by 7 bases and J by 3 bases, with 13 bases left in between. CDR3 length: 13 amino acids. CDR3 in amino acids: CASTQEGDYEQYF. CDR3 DNA: TGTGCCAGCACGCAGGAAGGAGACTACGAGCAGTACTTC.

The V and J genes are TRBV29-1 and TRBJ1-5; D may be TRBD1 (5 bases). Looked up from germline, CDR1 is SQVTM and CDR2 is ANQGSEA. This CDR3 has 11 amino acids. V lost 8 bases and J lost 7, with 12 bases in between. Here the CDR3 DNA reads TGCAGCCCCGGACAATCCCAGCCCCAGCATTTT. Encoded protein: CSPGQSQPQHF.

This clonotype was recorded many times. The V and J genes are TRBV4-1 and TRBJ1-6, with 7 positions matching TRBD1. Germline values: CDR1 MGHRA, CDR2 YSYEKL. With 1 base clipped from V and 11 bases from J, the junction kept 8 bases outside the gene matches. The CDR3 spans 15 residues. The CDR3 DNA follows: TGCGCCAGCAGCCAAGTCAAGGGGGCCGTGGCACCCCTCCACTTT. This translates into CASSQVKGAVAPLHF.

Ten or more counts support this clonotype. CDR3 residues: CASSLGTGGVETQYF. The CDR3 DNA reads TGTGCCAGCAGCTTAGGGACAGGGGGCGTCGAGACCCAGTACTTC. J is TRBJ2-5 and V is TRBV7-9; 11 nucleotides line up with TRBD1. The CDR3 totals 15 residues. The J segment lost 5 bases and the V segment lost 1 base, leaving 3 bases of the junction unmatched. The germline V gene encodes CDR1 SEHNR and CDR2 FQNEAQ (reference sequence).

This clonotype was counted many times. This chain uses TRBV12-3 or TRBV12-4 with TRBJ2-5, with D perhaps being TRBD1 or TRBD2 (5 bases each). There are 15 residues in the CDR3. V shed 5 bases and J shed 5 bases, with 18 bases lying between them. The CDR3 sequence is CASSLTGLPEETQYF. The CDR3, as DNA: TGTGCCAGCAGTCTTACAGGACTCCCAGAGGAGACCCAGTACTTC.

A remark on this clonotype: With a much larger clone just one base away, this may be a read error. The J gene is TRBJ1-1, the V gene TRBV5-1, with D hard to call. CDR1 and CDR2 from the germline V gene are SGHRS and YFSETQ. The CDR3 is 14 residues long. Trimming removed 7 bases at V and 1 base at J, with 14 bases between. The CDR3 sequence is CASVQDLANTEAFF. The CDR3 nucleotides read TGCGCCAGCGTCCAGGACCTCGCGAACACTGAAGCTTTCTTT.

Many counts were recorded for this clonotype. The V and J genes are TRBV9 and TRBJ1-4, with D hard to call. V lost 3 bases to trimming and J lost 7 bases, with 13 bases between them. The CDR3 sequence is 14 residues long. Germline lookup yields CDR1 SGDLS and CDR2 YYNGEE. CDR3 DNA sequence: TGTGCCAGCAGCGCCGGGAGGGCGGGTGAAAAACTGTTTTTT. It yields the protein CASSAGRAGEKLFF.

This clonotype was detected ten times or more. This sequence joins TRBV7-9 and TRBJ1-1, with a weak D call TRBD1 (5 bases). Germline V gene sequence: CDR1 SEHNR, CDR2 FQNEAQ (reference sequence). There are 12 residues in the CDR3. The V and J ends lost 5 bases and 5 bases respectively, with 9 bases between them. DNA of the CDR3: TGTGCCAGCAGCCCCAGGGAGACTGAAGCTTTCTTT. The encoded protein is CASSPRETEAFF.

As for this clonotype: The conserved phenylalanine or tryptophan normally closing the CDR3 is absent here, so this likely arose from a read error. The DNA is omitted, as the CDR3 cannot be located on it reliably, and the CDR3 follows TCRdb's listing. The chain couples TRBV5-4 to TRBJ2-5; the table's D call, TRBD2, was not checked against the DNA. The germline gives CDR1 SGHNT, CDR2 YYREEE (reference sequence). The CDR3 adds up to 10 amino acids, both ends counted. This CDR3 is CASSLVGGRA.

V usage is TRBV4-2 and J usage is TRBJ2-7; D uncertain. V lost 4 bases and J lost 9, with 4 bases in between. Germline V CDR1 and CDR2: LGHNA, YNFKEQ. The CDR3 runs to 9 residues. Here the CDR3 DNA reads TGTGCCAGCAGCCCGAGGCAGTACTTC. The encoded protein is CASSPRQYF.

Many counts were recorded for this clonotype. J is TRBJ1-4 and V is TRBV20-1, with D maybe TRBD1 (6 bases). Germline V gene data show CDR1 as DFQATT and CDR2 as SNEGSKA (reference sequence). V lost 6 bases, J lost 8 bases, and 19 bases lay in between. The CDR3 runs to 14 residues. The CDR3 DNA is TGCAGTGCAAAATCTACAGGGTTTGGCGAAAAACTGTTTTTT. This sequence encodes CSAKSTGFGEKLFF.

This clonotype came up many times. V gene TRBV19 combines with J gene TRBJ1-1, with 7 bases fitting TRBD1. The V and J ends lost 3 bases and 0 bases, in that order; junction bases with no gene match: 1. The CDR3 is made up of 14 amino acids. The germline V gene has CDR1 LNHDA and CDR2 SQIVND (reference sequence). The CDR3 here is CASSMGQMNTEAFF. The CDR3 DNA follows: TGTGCCAGTAGTATGGGACAGATGAACACTGAAGCTTTCTTT.

V usage is TRBV2 and J usage is TRBJ2-3; 11 positions agree with TRBD2. Germline V lookup: CDR1 SNHLY, CDR2 FYNNEI. J was trimmed by 5 bases and V by 6 bases; bases with no gene match: 7. The CDR3 runs 15 residues. The CDR3 sequence is CASRGTSGARDTQYF. As DNA, the CDR3 is TGTGCCAGCAGAGGGACTAGCGGAGCCAGAGATACGCAGTATTTT.

This clonotype was counted a single time. CDR3 coding DNA: TGCAGTGCTAAACAGGGGAGCAGCACTGAAGCTTTCTTT. Translated, it gives CSAKQGSSTEAFF. The V call is TRBV20-1, the J call TRBJ1-1, with 7 nucleotides matching TRBD1. The CDR3 runs 13 residues. With 4 bases clipped from V and 4 bases from J, the junction kept 6 bases outside the gene matches. Germline CDR1 is DFQATT and CDR2 is SNEGSKA (reference sequence).

This chain uses TRBV20-1 with TRBJ1-5; 7 bases fit TRBD1. Looked up from germline, CDR1 is DFQATT and CDR2 is SNEGSKA (reference sequence). The CDR3 length is 12 residues. With V trimmed by 6 bases and J by 14 bases, 13 bases remained unmatched. CDR3 protein: CSAEEGQSHEHF. CDR3 nucleotide sequence: TGCAGTGCGGAAGAGGGACAGTCACACGAGCATTTT.

The gene calls are TRBV20-1 and TRBJ1-1, with 9 bases that match TRBD1. With 3 bases clipped from V and 2 bases from J, the junction kept 7 bases outside the gene matches. Germline CDR1 is DFQATT and CDR2 is SNEGSKA (reference sequence). The CDR3 sequence is 15 residues long. CDR3 sequence: CSASTGGDGNTEAFF. The CDR3 DNA reads as TGCAGTGCTAGTACAGGGGGCGATGGAAACACTGAAGCTTTCTTT.

Of note for this clonotype: An end of the junction does not agree with germline; a read error may underlie this. The chain carries TRBV7-2 and TRBJ1-1; no reliable D call. CDR3 length: 16 residues. Germline V gene lookup returns CDR1 SGHTA and CDR2 FQGNSA. The DNA of the CDR3 is TGTGCCAGCAGCCAAGGTATACCGGGTTCGAACGCTGAAGCTTTCTTT. Protein product: CASSQGIPGSNAEAFF.

This clonotype was counted at least ten times. The chain has TRBV5-5 and TRBJ2-7, with D perhaps TRBD1 (6 bases). Germline V gene lookup returns CDR1 SGHKS and CDR2 YYEKEE (reference sequence). Trimming took 0 bases from V and 2 from J, leaving 9 bases between them. This CDR3 is built from 14 residues. The CDR3 protein is CASSLDRDTYEQYF. The DNA for the CDR3 is TGTGCCAGCAGCTTGGACAGGGATACCTACGAGCAGTACTTC. Complete variable domain (other parts from reference TRBV5-5 and TRBJ2-7): DAGVTQSPTHLIKTRGQQVTLRCSPISGHKSVSWYQQVLGQGPQFIFQYYEKEERGRGNFPDRFSARQFPNYSSELNVNALLLGDSALYLCASSLDRDTYEQYFGPGTRLTVT.

V and J are TRBV20-1 and TRBJ2-7; either TRBD1 or TRBD2 may supply D (6 bases each). From germline, CDR1 is DFQATT and CDR2 SNEGSKA (reference sequence). CDR3 length equals 13 residues. V shed 0 bases and J shed 7 bases, with 13 bases lying between them. CDR3 in amino acids: CSARDLEGGEQYF. The DNA of the CDR3 is TGCAGTGCTAGAGATTTGGAAGGGGGGGAGCAGTACTTC.

The chain couples TRBV24-1 to TRBJ2-4; D is unclear. The CDR3 sequence is 11 residues long. Trimming cost V 4 bases and J 10 bases, with 7 bases left between them. The germline V gene has CDR1 KGHDR and CDR2 SFDVKD. The chain's CDR3 is CATSDRTIQYF. CDR3 DNA: TGTGCCACCAGTGACCGCACTATTCAGTACTTC.

This clonotype was counted only a few times. The chain uses TRBV27 and TRBJ1-3, with TRBD1 matching over 7 bases. CDR3 length equals 15 residues. The germline CDR1 and CDR2 sequences are MNHEY and SMNVEV (reference sequence). V trimming: 5 bases; J trimming: 7 bases; junction bases outside the gene matches: 11. For the CDR3, the DNA is TGTGCCAGCAGTCCCACAGGGGCTTATTGGAACACCATATATTTT. It translates to CASSPTGAYWNTIYF.

This clonotype was observed many times. The chain carries TRBV7-2 and TRBJ2-5, with D perhaps TRBD1 (6 bases). This CDR3 is 15 amino acids long. Trimming took 2 bases from V and 1 from J, leaving 11 bases between them. From germline, CDR1 is SGHTA and CDR2 FQGNSA. The CDR3 sequence is CASSLMTGPQETQYF. The CDR3 DNA sequence: TGTGCCAGCAGCTTAATGACAGGACCCCAAGAGACCCAGTACTTC.